The clone carrying this T cell receptor (beta chain) was detected only a few times. Antigen specificity is unknown. The data were taken from a study of beta chain features in type 1 diabetes. Overall study context: All samples combined gave 107,917,701 sorted cells for examination. Study-wide results and limits: Patients with type 1 diabetes carried fewer insertions and had more deletions at their VDJ junctions. A moderate, significant TCRB CDR3 shortening appeared in type 1 diabetes across four CD4+ subsets.

Isolation of CD4+ naive, central memory, regulatory and stem cell-like memory cells was achieved by sorting via CD45RO/CCR7/CD25/CD127/CD95/CD27. CDR3 length equals 18 residues. The V gene's germline CDR1 is SGHRS and CDR2 YFSETQ. V was pared by 2 bases and J by 1 base, with 22 bases between. Every isolated RNA sample was fully reverse transcribed, so sequencing captured expressed TCRB transcripts. There were about 3.57 million reads on average in the naive, central memory and regulatory T cell samples. Data came from immunoSEQ multiplex PCR; TCRdb stores just in-frame clones and leaves some out. The table has some 52,000 clones, roughly 39% seen once.

The specimen was Tregs from blood. The clonotype originates from a man aged 25 to 45 with type 1 diabetes. The chain recombines TRBV5-1 with TRBJ2-7; tentatively, D is TRBD1 (6 bases). CDR3 protein: CASSFFTSTGHESYEQYF. Written as DNA, the CDR3 is TGCGCCAGCAGCTTTTTCACTTCGACAGGCCACGAATCCTACGAGCAGTACTTC.